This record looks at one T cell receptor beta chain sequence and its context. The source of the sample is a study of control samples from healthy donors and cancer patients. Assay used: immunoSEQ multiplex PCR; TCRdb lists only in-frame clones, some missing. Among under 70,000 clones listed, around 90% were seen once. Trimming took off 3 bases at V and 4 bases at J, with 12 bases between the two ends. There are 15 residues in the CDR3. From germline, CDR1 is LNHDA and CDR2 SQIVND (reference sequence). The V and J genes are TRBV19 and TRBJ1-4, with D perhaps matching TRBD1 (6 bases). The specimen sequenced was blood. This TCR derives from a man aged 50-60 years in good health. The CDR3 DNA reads TGTGCCAGTAGTATTTGGTCAGGGGTTAATGAAAAACTGTTTTTT. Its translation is CASSIWSGVNEKLFF.